Listed here is a single TCR beta chain. Its antigen is not identified. Other DNA sequences of this sample code for an identical CDR3. Donors were ostensibly healthy at sampling, although undocumented immune exposures were probable. The entry originates in a study of cytomegalovirus exposure and HLA in healthy donors. Study-wide results and caveats: Later analysis suggested links between common viral pathogens and several top significant clusters.

This CDR3 region has 13 residues. Unmatched junction bases numbered 1, after V lost 5 bases and J lost 1 base. Germline-derived CDR1 and CDR2 are MNHNS and SASEGT. PCR used 60 Vbeta primers and 13 Jbeta primers. The data were produced by immunoSEQ multiplex PCR, yet TCRdb's version contains in-frame clones alone and is incomplete. The table records roughly 150,000 clones, about 78% of them present only once. This chain connects TRBV6-1 to TRBJ1-1; 7 bases line up with TRBD1. The clonotype was recovered from a male donor in good health and CMV-seronegative. Sequenced: PBMCs. The CDR3 sequence is CASSRTGNTEAFF. CDR3 DNA: TGTGCCAGCAGTAGGACAGGGAACACTGAAGCTTTCTTT.